One sample yielded the 19 T cell receptor beta chains listed below, sequenced in a study of beta chain features in type 1 diabetes. The study's findings and limits: Moderately but significantly shorter TCRB CDR3s were found in Type 1 diabetes patients in all four CD4+ subsets.

The antigens these receptors bind are not known. Isolated RNA was reverse transcribed in full, so expressed TCRB transcripts were sequenced. Method: immunoSEQ multiplex PCR; TCRdb's copy keeps in-frame clones and lacks some. The data show approximately 360,000 clones, with 10% to 15% seen just once and around 0.01% held by the top ten. Material for sequencing was naive CD4+ T cells from blood. The source of these receptors is a woman younger than 35 with type 1 diabetes.

This clone was detected only a few times. The chain couples TRBV2 to TRBJ2-7, with D unclear. The germline V gene encodes CDR1 SNHLY and CDR2 FYNNEI. The V and J ends lost 6 bases and 2 bases respectively, with 8 bases between them. This CDR3 has 12 amino acids. The DNA of the CDR3 is TGTGCCAGCAGCGCACAAGCCTACGAGCAGTACTTC. Amino acid sequence: CASSAQAYEQYF. Full variable domain (remainder filled in from reference TRBV2 and TRBJ2-7): EPEVTQTPSHQVTQMGQEVILRCVPISNHLYFYWYRQILGQKVEFLVSFYNNEISEKSEIFDDQFSVERPDGSNFTLKIRSTKLEDSAMYFCASSAQAYEQYFGPGTRLTVT.

This clone came up a few times. V and J are TRBV30 and TRBJ1-1; D is perhaps TRBD1 (6 bases). Trimming cost V 4 bases and J 4 bases, with 10 bases left between them. Germline V lookup: CDR1 GTSNPN, CDR2 SVGIG (reference sequence). There are 12 residues in the CDR3. The chain's CDR3 is CAWTQGPTEAFF. The CDR3 region has the DNA TGTGCCTGGACCCAGGGGCCCACTGAAGCTTTCTTT.

This clone was observed a handful of times. The chain recombines TRBV19 with TRBJ1-2; D remains unclear. Germline CDR1 LNHDA, CDR2 SQIVND (reference sequence). The CDR3 sequence is 12 residues long. Trimming removed 7 bases at V and 8 bases at J, with 14 bases between. CDR3 in amino acids: CASNPGSGGYTF. For the CDR3, the DNA is TGTGCCAGTAACCCAGGTTCGGGAGGCTACACCTTC.

This clone was seen a handful of times. The chain links TRBV29-1 to TRBJ2-1; the D is unclear. The germline V and J ends were trimmed by 6 bases and 3 bases, with 15 bases remaining between them. Germline lookup yields CDR1 SQVTM and CDR2 ANQGSEA. This CDR3 region has 14 residues. In DNA form, the CDR3 reads TGCAGCGTGGCCAGCGCTACGCGCTACAATGAGCAGTTCTTC. It specifies CSVASATRYNEQFF.

V gene TRBV7-9 combines with J gene TRBJ2-4; the D gene is possibly TRBD2 (5 bases). The V gene's germline CDR1 is SEHNR and CDR2 FQNEAQ (reference sequence). The CDR3 is 14 residues long. V shed 5 bases and J shed 0 bases, with 8 bases lying between them. CDR3 DNA: TGTGCCAGCAGCGTCGGGATAGCCAAAAACATTCAGTACTTC. Translation gives CASSVGIAKNIQYF. Based on the CDR3 plus reference TRBV7-9 and TRBJ2-4, the full variable domain is DTGVSQNPRHKITKRGQNVTFRCDPISEHNRLYWYRQTLGQGPEFLTYFQNEAQLEKSRLLSDRFSAERPKGSFSTLEIQRTEQGDSAMYLCASSVGIAKNIQYFGAGTRLSVL.

In its sample, this clone was seen a few times. The chain uses TRBV5-1 and TRBJ2-1, with D uncertain. CDR1 and CDR2 (germline): SGHRS, YFSETQ. V was pared by 1 base and J by 0 bases, with 11 bases between. The CDR3 runs 16 residues. CDR3 protein: CASSLQERSSYNEQFF. CDR3 bases: TGCGCCAGCAGCTTGCAAGAGAGGAGCTCCTACAATGAGCAGTTCTTC.

This clone was observed a handful of times. This chain links TRBV6-1 with TRBJ2-3; D ambiguous. The V end was cut by 9 bases, the J end by 0 bases, with 13 bases between. Germline V gene sequence: CDR1 MNHNS, CDR2 SASEGT. The CDR3 is 14 amino acids. The CDR3 here is CASRTSGSTDTQYF. The CDR3 DNA reads TGTGCCAGTCGAACCTCCGGGAGCACAGATACGCAGTATTTT.

This chain uses TRBV11-2 with TRBJ2-7, with D perhaps TRBD1 (5 bases). The germline V and J ends were trimmed by 0 bases and 4 bases, with 13 bases remaining between them. This CDR3 has 15 residues. Germline CDR1 is SGHAT and CDR2 is FQNNGV. In DNA form, the CDR3 reads TGTGCCAGCAGCTTAGAAGCAGGGCCCGTTTACGAGCAGTACTTC. Protein: CASSLEAGPVYEQYF.

About this clone: The sample holds other DNA sequences that translate to the same CDR3. The J gene is TRBJ1-1, the V gene TRBV19; 7 positions match TRBD1. The J segment lost 0 bases and the V segment lost 5 bases, leaving 3 bases of the junction unmatched. From germline, CDR1 is LNHDA and CDR2 SQIVND (reference sequence). The CDR3 runs 14 residues. The CDR3 here is CASSRDRLNTEAFF. The DNA of the CDR3 is TGTGCCAGTAGTCGGGACAGATTGAACACTGAAGCTTTCTTT.

Comment on this clone: The junction differs from germline at one of its ends, possibly a read error. The V call is TRBV7-7, the J call TRBJ2-5, with a weak D call TRBD2 (6 bases). Germline V gene sequence: CDR1 SSHAT, CDR2 FNYEAQ (reference sequence). The CDR3 length is 12 residues. The CDR3 spells CASSPEGTTQYF. The CDR3 DNA sequence: TGTGCTAGCAGCCCGGAGGGGACGACCCAGTACTTC.

The CDR3 region has the DNA TGTGCCAGCAGTCAAAGGGGGGAGCAGTTCTTC. Protein: CASSQRGEQFF. The J gene is TRBJ2-1, the V gene TRBV6-5; possible D gene TRBD1, 6 bases. Germline lookup yields CDR1 MNHEY and CDR2 SVGAGI. V shed 5 bases and J shed 10 bases, with 9 bases lying between them. The CDR3 runs to 11 residues.

The CDR3 DNA follows: TGCGCCAGCAGCCAAACGACAGGCCCTGCGCGCGCAGATACGCAGTATTTT. Its translation is CASSQTTGPARADTQYF. The V gene is TRBV4-3, the J gene TRBJ2-3; maybe TRBD1 (6 bases). This CDR3 region has 17 residues. Germline CDR1 is LGHNA and CDR2 is YSLEER. V was shortened by 2 bases and J by 4 bases, with 19 bases between the two germline ends.

This clone was seen only a few times. V usage is TRBV7-6 and J usage is TRBJ1-1; possibly TRBD1 for D (6 bases). The V end was cut by 1 base, the J end by 1 base, with 7 bases between. Germline values: CDR1 SGHVS, CDR2 FNYEAQ. The CDR3 is 14 amino acids. CDR3: CASSLDRENTEAFF. In DNA form, the CDR3 reads TGTGCCAGCAGCTTAGACAGGGAGAACACTGAAGCTTTCTTT. The full variable domain, its missing parts supplied by reference TRBV7-6 and TRBJ1-1, is GAGVSQSPRYKVTKRGQDVALRCDPISGHVSLYWYRQALGQGPEFLTYFNYEAQQDKSGLPNDRFSAERPEGSISTLTIQRTEQRDSAMYRCASSLDRENTEAFFGQGTRLTVV.

The CDR3 region has the DNA TGTGCCAGCAGCCCTCCCCGTTCCTACAATGAGCAGTTCTTC. Translated: CASSPPRSYNEQFF. This sequence joins TRBV4-2 and TRBJ2-1; D not resolved. V lost 4 bases, J lost 1 base, and 8 bases lay in between. CDR3 size: 14 residues. Germline V gives CDR1 LGHNA, CDR2 YNFKEQ.

The chain couples TRBV21-1 to TRBJ2-1; no DNA check was done on the table's D call, TRBD1. TRBV21-1 is an annotated pseudogene. The CDR3 has 14 amino acids. CDR3: CASSRKGRQHEQFF. The CDR3 bases are TGTGCCAGCAGCAGAAAAGGAAGACAGCATGAGCAGTTCTTC.

The chain carries TRBV15 and TRBJ1-3, with unresolved D. The CDR3 spans 16 residues. Germline V gene lookup returns CDR1 LNHNV and CDR2 YYDKDF (reference sequence). The V gene lost 0 bases and the J gene lost 0 bases, with 9 bases spanning the gap. In DNA, the CDR3 is TGTGCCACCAGCAGAGATATGGCCAACTCTGGAAACACCATATATTTT. As protein: CATSRDMANSGNTIYF.

This clone came up a few times. V usage is TRBV2 and J usage is TRBJ2-7; 7 nucleotides match TRBD2. Germline CDR1 is SNHLY and CDR2 is FYNNEI. V was pared by 6 bases and J by 0 bases, with 2 bases of the junction left unmatched. This CDR3 has 13 residues. This CDR3 reads CASSWTSSYEQYF. The CDR3 bases are TGTGCCAGCAGCTGGACTAGCTCCTACGAGCAGTACTTC.

This clone was picked up a small number of times. V and J are TRBV28 and TRBJ2-1, with a possible D match to TRBD2 (6 bases). The CDR3 length is 12 residues. The germline V gene encodes CDR1 MDHEN and CDR2 SYDVKM. V was shortened by 11 bases and J by 3 bases, with 11 bases between the two germline ends. CDR3 in DNA: TGTGCCGGGGGGACCTACTACAATGAGCAGTTCTTC. The encoded protein is CAGGTYYNEQFF.

V usage is TRBV2 and J usage is TRBJ2-2, with D tentatively TRBD1 (5 bases). Germline V gene sequence: CDR1 SNHLY, CDR2 FYNNEI. The CDR3 has 13 amino acids. V was shortened by 6 bases and J by 6 bases, with 11 bases between the two germline ends. CDR3 sequence: CASSAARAGELFF. The DNA of the CDR3 is TGTGCCAGCAGCGCCGCCAGGGCCGGGGAGCTGTTTTTT.